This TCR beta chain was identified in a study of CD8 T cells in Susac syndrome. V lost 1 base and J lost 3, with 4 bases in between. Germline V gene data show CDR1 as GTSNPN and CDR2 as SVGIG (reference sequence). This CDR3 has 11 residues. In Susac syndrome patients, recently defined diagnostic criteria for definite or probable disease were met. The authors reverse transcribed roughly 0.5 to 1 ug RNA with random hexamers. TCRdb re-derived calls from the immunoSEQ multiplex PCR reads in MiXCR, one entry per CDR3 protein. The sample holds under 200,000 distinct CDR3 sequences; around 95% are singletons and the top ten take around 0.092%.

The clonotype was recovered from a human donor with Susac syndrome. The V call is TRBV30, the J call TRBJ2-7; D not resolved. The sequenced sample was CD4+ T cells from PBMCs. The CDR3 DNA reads TGTGCCTGGAGTGGGAACTACGAGCAGTACTTC. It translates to CAWSGNYEQYF.